Sequencing of this T cell receptor (beta chain) was carried out in a study of blood T cell repertoires in COVID-19. Participant-reported clinical history was the basis for cohort assignment. This CDR3 has 12 residues. The V gene lost 11 bases and the J gene lost 1 base, with 12 bases spanning the gap. The repertoire was sequenced with immunoSEQ multiplex PCR; TCRdb's copy has only in-frame clones and lacks some. The table shows 300,000 to 400,000 clones, with more than 80% occurring only once. The source material was PBMCs or T cells enriched from blood (not recorded which). The source is a man between 18 and 35 years old who had recovered from COVID-19. The V call is TRBV12-3 or TRBV12-4, the J call TRBJ2-7; no reliable D call. The CDR3 coding sequence is TGTGCCTCCACGGTCGGTTCCTACGAGCAGTACTTC. Translated, it gives CASTVGSYEQYF.